Following are 11 T cell receptor beta chains from one sample sequenced in a study of blood T cell repertoires in COVID-19. The method was immunoSEQ multiplex PCR; TCRdb's version includes in-frame clones alone and lacks a portion of them. This sample carries about 83,000 clones, roughly nine tenths of them seen once, and the ten largest clones take about 16%. The sequenced material came from peripheral blood. The receptors derive from a woman of 80 years or more with active or convalescent COVID-19.

The gene calls are TRBV12-5 and TRBJ1-1, with D perhaps matching TRBD1 (5 bases). The CDR3 is 13 residues long. The germline V gene encodes CDR1 LGHNT and CDR2 FRNRAP. The V end lost 5 bases, the J end lost 5 bases, and 12 bases lay between the germline ends. CDR3 DNA: TGTGCTAGTGGTAACGGGGGAACAACTGAAGCTTTCTTT. Translated, it gives CASGNGGTTEAFF.

The V and J genes are TRBV28 and TRBJ2-1, with 10 bases lining up with TRBD2. The CDR3 is made up of 16 amino acids. V trimming: 7 bases; J trimming: 7 bases; junction bases outside the gene matches: 13. Germline assignment: CDR1 MDHEN and CDR2 SYDVKM. The CDR3 DNA reads TGTGCCAGCACGTGGGCGCAGCGGGGGGGCAGGAATGAGCAGTTCTTC. Amino acid sequence: CASTWAQRGGRNEQFF.

This rearrangement joins TRBV7-9 to TRBJ2-7; 8 nucleotides match TRBD1. CDR1 and CDR2 from the germline V gene are SEHNR and FQNEAQ (reference sequence). Trimming took 5 bases from V and 0 from J; bases not matched to a gene: 6. The CDR3 is made up of 15 amino acids. DNA of the CDR3: TGTGCCAGCAGCGACTGGACAGGGTCCTCCTACGAGCAGTACTTC. It specifies CASSDWTGSSYEQYF.

The CDR3 region is CAISDRPLAGRLSLSTDTQYF. For the CDR3, the DNA is TGTGCCATCAGTGACCGCCCACTAGCGGGGAGGCTATCCCTTAGCACAGATACGCAGTATTTT. This chain uses TRBV10-3 with TRBJ2-3, with TRBD2 matching over 10 bases. This CDR3 contains 21 residues. Per the germline V gene, CDR1 is ENHRY and CDR2 is SYGVKD. The V and J ends lost 3 bases and 0 bases, in that order; junction bases with no gene match: 18.

The J gene is TRBJ1-5, the V gene TRBV28, with D hard to call. CDR1 and CDR2 from the germline V gene are MDHEN and SYDVKM. Trimming took off 8 bases at V and 3 bases at J, with 11 bases between the two ends. This CDR3 is 13 amino acids long. Written as DNA, the CDR3 is TGTGCCAGCGCGAGGGTTGTCAATCAGCCCCAGCATTTT. It yields the protein CASARVVNQPQHF.

The rearrangement uses TRBV14 and TRBJ2-4; tentative D call: TRBD2 (7 bases). V was cut by 1 base and J by 4 bases, with 17 bases left in between. This CDR3 region has 17 residues. The germline V gene encodes CDR1 SGHDN and CDR2 FVKESK. CDR3 bases: TGTGCCAGCAGCCAAGGGGCGGCACGGGGGGCAAAAAACATTCAGTACTTC. Residues: CASSQGAARGAKNIQYF.

The chain combines TRBV24-1 with TRBJ2-2; D call uncertain. The V end was cut by 6 bases, the J end by 4 bases, with 17 bases between. Germline V CDR1 and CDR2: KGHDR, SFDVKD. The CDR3 consists of 16 residues. In DNA form, the CDR3 reads TGTGCCACCAGTAGTTCCGGGTCTTTCCCCACCGGGGAGCTGTTTTTT. Protein: CATSSSGSFPTGELFF.

This chain links TRBV2 with TRBJ2-7; 7 bases align to TRBD1. Per germline, CDR1 SNHLY and CDR2 FYNNEI. This CDR3 contains 14 residues. V was pared by 8 bases and J by 2 bases, with 9 bases of the junction left unmatched. Written as DNA, the CDR3 is TGTGCCAGCTACGGCGGCCAGGGGGCCTACGAGCAGTACTTC. Its protein product is CASYGGQGAYEQYF.

The V gene is TRBV6-5, the J gene TRBJ1-6; TRBD1 might be the D (5 bases). The germline V gene has CDR1 MNHEY and CDR2 SVGAGI. V shed 4 bases and J shed 9 bases, with 19 bases lying between them. The CDR3 spans 16 residues. The CDR3 spells CASSSWDGGYGSPLHF. The DNA of the CDR3 is TGTGCCAGCAGTTCCTGGGACGGGGGATACGGTTCACCCCTCCACTTT.

V and J are TRBV11-2 and TRBJ2-6; TRBD1 is a possible D gene (6 bases). The CDR3 has 16 residues. In germline, CDR1 is SGHAT, CDR2 FQNNGV. Trimming stripped 6 bases from V and 0 bases from J, with 12 bases between. The CDR3: CASRKGVRSGANVLTF. DNA of the CDR3: TGTGCCAGCAGGAAGGGGGTGCGCTCTGGGGCCAACGTCCTGACTTTC.

The chain has TRBV9 and TRBJ1-1; D perhaps matches TRBD1 (6 bases). CDR1 SGDLS and CDR2 YYNGEE come from the germline V gene. The CDR3 covers 16 residues. The V end lost 0 bases, the J end lost 5 bases, and 17 bases lay between the germline ends. The CDR3 nucleotides are TGTGCCAGCAGCGTAGCGGGGGGCCTAAGGGAAACTGAAGCTTTCTTT. Translation: CASSVAGGLRETEAFF.